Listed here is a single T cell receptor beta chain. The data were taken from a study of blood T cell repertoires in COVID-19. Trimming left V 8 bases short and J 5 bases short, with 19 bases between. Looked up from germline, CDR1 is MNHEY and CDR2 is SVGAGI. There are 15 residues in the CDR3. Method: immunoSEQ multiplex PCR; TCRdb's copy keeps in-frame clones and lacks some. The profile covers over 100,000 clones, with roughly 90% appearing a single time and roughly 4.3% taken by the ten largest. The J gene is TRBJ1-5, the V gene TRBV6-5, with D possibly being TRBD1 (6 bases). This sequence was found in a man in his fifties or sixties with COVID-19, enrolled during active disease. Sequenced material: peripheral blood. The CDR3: CASGRKGRGYQPQHF. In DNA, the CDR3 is TGTGCCAGCGGCCGAAAGGGCAGGGGTTATCAGCCCCAGCATTTT.